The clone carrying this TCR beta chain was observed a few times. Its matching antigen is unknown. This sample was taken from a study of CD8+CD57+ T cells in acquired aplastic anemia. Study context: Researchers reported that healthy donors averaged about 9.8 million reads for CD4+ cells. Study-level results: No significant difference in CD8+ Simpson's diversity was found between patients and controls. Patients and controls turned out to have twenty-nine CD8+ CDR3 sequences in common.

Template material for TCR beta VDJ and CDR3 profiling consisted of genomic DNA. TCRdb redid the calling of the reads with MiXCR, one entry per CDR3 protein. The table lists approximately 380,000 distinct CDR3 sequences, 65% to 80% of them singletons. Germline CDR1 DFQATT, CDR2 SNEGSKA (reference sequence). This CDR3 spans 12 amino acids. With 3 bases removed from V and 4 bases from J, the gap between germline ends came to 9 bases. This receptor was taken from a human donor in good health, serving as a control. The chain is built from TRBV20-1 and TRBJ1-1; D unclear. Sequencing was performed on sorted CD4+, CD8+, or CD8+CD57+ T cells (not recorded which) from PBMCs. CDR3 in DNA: TGCAGTGCTAGTACCTGGGGCACTGAAGCTTTCTTT. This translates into CSASTWGTEAFF.